The T cell receptor beta chain under discussion was sequenced for a study of graft-versus-host responses after intestinal transplantation. Study context: Each of the recipients got a multivisceral, liver-intestinal, or isolated intestinal transplant. The whole recipient group had anti-thymocyte globulin induction followed by tacrolimus and steroids for two to three years. Regarding the study as a whole: Some GvH clones appeared in ileal mucosa or blood before recipient bone marrow. Graft-donor T cell macrochimerism coincided with high graft-versus-host to host-versus-graft clonal ratios in allografts.

Germline V gene data show CDR1 as MNHEY and CDR2 as SMNVEV (reference sequence). This CDR3 region has 15 residues. Trimming stripped 8 bases from V and 0 bases from J, with 13 bases between. Described time point: postoperative day 105 after intestinal transplantation (dayNNNN = postoperative day). The starting material, graft tissue, was processed to release intraepithelial and lamina propria lymphocytes. Libraries were prepared by immunoSEQ multiplex PCR; TCRdb keeps only in-frame clonotypes and omits some of them. Altogether 4,100 or so clones are present, about 87% being singletons, with the ten largest covering 6.5% to 8.5%. With respect to this clone: What it recognizes is unknown.

This chain connects TRBV27 to TRBJ2-2; D possibly corresponds to TRBD2 (6 bases). The TCR was taken from a human patient who received an intestinal transplant, so some T cells may come from the graft donor. The sequenced sample was ileum tissue, obtained 105 days after intestinal transplantation. This CDR3 reads CASGLGGTNTGELFF. CDR3 coding DNA: TGTGCCAGCGGGCTTGGGGGGACGAACACCGGGGAGCTGTTTTTT.